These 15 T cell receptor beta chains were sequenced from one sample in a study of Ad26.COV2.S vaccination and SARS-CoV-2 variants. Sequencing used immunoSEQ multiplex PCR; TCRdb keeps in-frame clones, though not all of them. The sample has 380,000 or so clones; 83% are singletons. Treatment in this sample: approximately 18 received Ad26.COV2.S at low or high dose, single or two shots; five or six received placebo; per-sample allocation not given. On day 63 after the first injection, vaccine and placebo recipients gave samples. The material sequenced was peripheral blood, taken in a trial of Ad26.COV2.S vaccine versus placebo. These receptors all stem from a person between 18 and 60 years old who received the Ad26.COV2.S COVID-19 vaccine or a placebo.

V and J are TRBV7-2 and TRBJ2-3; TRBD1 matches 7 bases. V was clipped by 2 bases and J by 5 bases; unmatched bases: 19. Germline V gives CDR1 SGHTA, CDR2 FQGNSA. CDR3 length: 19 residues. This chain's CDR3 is CASSLPVGDRQGSRDTQYF. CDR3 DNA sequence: TGTGCCAGCAGCTTACCCGTTGGGGACAGACAGGGCTCGAGAGATACGCAGTATTTT. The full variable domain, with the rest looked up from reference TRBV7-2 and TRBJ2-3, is GAGVSQSPSNKVTEKGKDVELRCDPISGHTALYWYRQSLGQGLEFLIYFQGNSAPDKSGLPSDRFSAERTGGSVSTLTIQRTQQEDSAVYLCASSLPVGDRQGSRDTQYFGPGTRLTVL.

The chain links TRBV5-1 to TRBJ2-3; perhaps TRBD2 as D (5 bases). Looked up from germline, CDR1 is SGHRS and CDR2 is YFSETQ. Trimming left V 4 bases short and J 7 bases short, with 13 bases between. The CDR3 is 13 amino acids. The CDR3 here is CASSLDSGNTQYF. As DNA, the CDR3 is TGCGCCAGCAGCCTGGATTCGGGGAATACGCAGTATTTT.

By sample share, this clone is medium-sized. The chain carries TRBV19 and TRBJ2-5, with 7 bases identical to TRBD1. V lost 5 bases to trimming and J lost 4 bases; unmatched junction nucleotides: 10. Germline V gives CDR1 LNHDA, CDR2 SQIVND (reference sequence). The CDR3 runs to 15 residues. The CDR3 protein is CASSPRQGTGETQYF. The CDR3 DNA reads TGTGCCAGTAGTCCCAGACAGGGTACGGGAGAGACCCAGTACTTC.

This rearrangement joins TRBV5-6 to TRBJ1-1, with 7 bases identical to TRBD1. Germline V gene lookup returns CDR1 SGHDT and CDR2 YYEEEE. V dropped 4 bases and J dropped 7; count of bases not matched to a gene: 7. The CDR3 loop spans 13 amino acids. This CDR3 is CASSRGTEIEAFF. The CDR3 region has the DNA TGTGCCAGCAGCCGCGGGACAGAAATTGAAGCTTTCTTT.

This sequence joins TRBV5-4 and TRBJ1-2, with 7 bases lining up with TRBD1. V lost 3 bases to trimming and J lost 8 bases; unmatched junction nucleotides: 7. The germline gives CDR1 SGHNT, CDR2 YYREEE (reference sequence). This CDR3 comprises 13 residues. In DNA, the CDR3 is TGTGCCAGCAGCTCGGACAGGATCAGCGGCTACACCTTC. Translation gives CASSSDRISGYTF.

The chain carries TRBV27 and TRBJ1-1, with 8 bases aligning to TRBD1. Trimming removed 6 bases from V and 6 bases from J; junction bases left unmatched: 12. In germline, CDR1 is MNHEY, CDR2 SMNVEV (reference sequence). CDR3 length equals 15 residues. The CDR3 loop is CASSHPSGGRAEAFF. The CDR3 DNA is TGTGCCAGCAGCCACCCCTCAGGGGGCAGGGCTGAAGCTTTCTTT.

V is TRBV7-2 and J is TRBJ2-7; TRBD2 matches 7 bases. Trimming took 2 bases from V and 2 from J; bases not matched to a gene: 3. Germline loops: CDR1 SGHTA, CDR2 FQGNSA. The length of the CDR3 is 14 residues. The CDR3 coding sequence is TGTGCCAGCAGCTTACAGCGGGGAACCTACGAGCAGTACTTC. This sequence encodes CASSLQRGTYEQYF.

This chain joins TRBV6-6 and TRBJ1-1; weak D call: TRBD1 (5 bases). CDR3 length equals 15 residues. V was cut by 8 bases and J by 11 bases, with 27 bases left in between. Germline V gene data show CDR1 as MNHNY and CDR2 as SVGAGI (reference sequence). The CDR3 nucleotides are TGTGCCAGCTGGGACCAGCCAGCTCCCCGGAGCGGGGCTTTCTTT. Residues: CASWDQPAPRSGAFF.

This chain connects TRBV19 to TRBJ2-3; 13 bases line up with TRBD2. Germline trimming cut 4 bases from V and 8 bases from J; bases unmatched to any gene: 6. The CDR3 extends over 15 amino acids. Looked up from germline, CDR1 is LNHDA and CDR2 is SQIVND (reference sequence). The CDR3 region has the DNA TGTGCCAGTAGTACGTACGGGACTAGCGGGACTACGCAGTATTTT. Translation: CASSTYGTSGTTQYF.

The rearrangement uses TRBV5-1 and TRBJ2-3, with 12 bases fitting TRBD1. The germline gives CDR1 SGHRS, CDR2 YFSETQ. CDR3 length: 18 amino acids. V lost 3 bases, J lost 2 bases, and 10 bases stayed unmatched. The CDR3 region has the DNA TGCGCCAGCAGCTATGGGACAGGGGGCCCCCCCTTCACAGATACGCAGTATTTT. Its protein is CASSYGTGGPPFTDTQYF.

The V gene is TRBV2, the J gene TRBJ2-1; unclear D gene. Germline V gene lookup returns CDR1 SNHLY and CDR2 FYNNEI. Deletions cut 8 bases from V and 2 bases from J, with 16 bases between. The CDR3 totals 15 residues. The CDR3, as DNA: TGTGCCAGCCGTGGAGAACAAACCCCCTACAATGAGCAGTTCTTC. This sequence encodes CASRGEQTPYNEQFF. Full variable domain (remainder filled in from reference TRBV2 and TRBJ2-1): EPEVTQTPSHQVTQMGQEVILRCVPISNHLYFYWYRQILGQKVEFLVSFYNNEISEKSEIFDDQFSVERPDGSNFTLKIRSTKLEDSAMYFCASRGEQTPYNEQFFGPGTRLTVL.

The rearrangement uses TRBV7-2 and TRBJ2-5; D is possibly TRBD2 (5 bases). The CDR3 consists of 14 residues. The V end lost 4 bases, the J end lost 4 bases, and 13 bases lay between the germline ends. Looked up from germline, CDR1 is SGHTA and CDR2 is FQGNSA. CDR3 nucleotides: TGTGCCAGCAGCTGGGAGTGGCAGAGAGAGACCCAGTACTTC. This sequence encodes CASSWEWQRETQYF.

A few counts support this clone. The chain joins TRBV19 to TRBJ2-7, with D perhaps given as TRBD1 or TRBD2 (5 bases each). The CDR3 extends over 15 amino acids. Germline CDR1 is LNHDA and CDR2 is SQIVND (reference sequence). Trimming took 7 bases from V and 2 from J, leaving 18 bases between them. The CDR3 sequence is CASTCRGRTPYEQYF. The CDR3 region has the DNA TGTGCCAGTACCTGTAGGGGACGGACACCCTACGAGCAGTACTTC.

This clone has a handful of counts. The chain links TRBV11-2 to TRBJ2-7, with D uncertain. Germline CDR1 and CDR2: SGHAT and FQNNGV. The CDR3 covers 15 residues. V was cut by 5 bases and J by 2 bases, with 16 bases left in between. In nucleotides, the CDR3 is TGTGCCAGCAGCCCAAGAGTCGGAAAAACCTACGAGCAGTACTTC. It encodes CASSPRVGKTYEQYF.

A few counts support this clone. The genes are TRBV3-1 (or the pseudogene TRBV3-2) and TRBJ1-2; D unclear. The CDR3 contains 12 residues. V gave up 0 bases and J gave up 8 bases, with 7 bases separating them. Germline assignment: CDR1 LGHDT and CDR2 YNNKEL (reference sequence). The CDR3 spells CASSQDTLGYTF. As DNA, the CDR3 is TGTGCCAGCAGCCAAGATACTTTGGGCTACACCTTC.